Below are 14 T cell receptor beta chains sequenced from a single sample in a study of low-dose radiotherapy and immunotherapy resistance in tumors (dated by TCRdb to the early 2020s). The time point label, as the study defines it: after trial treatment. The meaning of the sample's treatment or condition label: LDRT plus nivolumab, ipilimumab, low-dose cyclophosphamide and aspirin (RACIN trial). TCRdb records Illumina HiSeq 2500 as the sequencer. First-strand cDNA was synthesized with Superscript III and a set of TRAV- and TRBV-specific primers, covering both TCRalpha and TCRbeta chains. TCRs were amplified for about 22 PCR cycles with Phusion, using a constant-region primer paired with the adapter attached to the V primers. TCRdb handled the public reads itself, with Q25 trimming in fastp and clone calling in MiXCR, and kept productive beta chains. Every entry covers one CDR3 protein and lists the most common genes and DNA from its rows. This sample is represented by about 84,000 distinct CDR3 sequences; 15% to 20% of them were singletons. The ten largest clonotypes hold about 1.3% of the sample.

This specimen was PBMCs, taken after low-dose radiotherapy plus immunotherapy. The receptors were sampled from a male donor with prostate cancer.

Concerning this clonotype itself: A far larger clone is only one base removed, so a read error is likely. The CDR3 DNA is TGTGCCAGCAGCAGAGGGTTACAGGGTCCTGGGGAGACCCAGTACTTC. It specifies CASSRGLQGPGETQYF. The chain recombines TRBV28 with TRBJ2-5; possible D gene TRBD1, 6 bases. In germline, CDR1 is MDHEN, CDR2 SYDVKM. The CDR3 extends over 16 amino acids. V lost 6 bases, J lost 5 bases, and 22 bases lay in between. The variable domain in full, with the rest retrieved from reference TRBV28 and TRBJ2-5, is DVKVTQSSRYLVKRTGEKVFLECVQDMDHENMFWYRQDPGLGLRLIYFSYDVKMKEKGDIPEGYSVSREKKERFSLILESASTNQTSMYLCASSRGLQGPGETQYFGPGTRLLVL.

This clonotype occurred many times. The chain carries TRBV7-9 and TRBJ2-7, with 9 positions matching TRBD2. The germline gives CDR1 SEHNR, CDR2 FQNEAQ (reference sequence). The length of the CDR3 is 15 residues. V lost 1 base and J lost 6; bases outside the gene matches: 7. The CDR3 nucleotides read TGTGCCAGCAGCTTAGAGACTAGCGGCAATTTCGAGCAGTACTTC. It specifies CASSLETSGNFEQYF.

The chain has TRBV6-2 or TRBV6-3 and TRBJ2-5; 9 bases agree with TRBD1. Germline CDR1 MNHEY, CDR2 SVGEGT. The CDR3 spans 16 residues. V shed 6 bases and J 3 bases; nucleotides not matched to a gene: 11. CDR3 sequence reads: CASSRSPGTGKETQYF. The CDR3 nucleotides are TGTGCCAGCAGCCGCAGCCCCGGGACAGGGAAAGAGACCCAGTACTTC.

This clonotype has a count of ten or more. The chain employs TRBV29-1 and TRBJ1-5; D perhaps matches TRBD1 (5 bases). Germline V gene sequence: CDR1 SQVTM, CDR2 ANQGSEA. The V end lost 1 base, the J end lost 8 bases, and 12 bases lay between the germline ends. The CDR3 runs to 13 residues. In nucleotides, the CDR3 is TGCAGCGTTGAAGGGAAGGGAGGGGAGCCCCAGCATTTT. Encoded protein: CSVEGKGGEPQHF.

The rearrangement uses TRBV6-6 and TRBJ2-7, with D perhaps matching TRBD1 or TRBD2 (5 bases each). This CDR3 has 15 residues. V gave up 5 bases and J gave up 0 bases, with 14 bases separating them. From germline, CDR1 is MNHNY and CDR2 SVGAGI (reference sequence). CDR3 region: CASSPFSGSSYEQYF. The CDR3 DNA reads TGTGCCAGCAGTCCGTTTTCAGGGAGCTCCTACGAGCAGTACTTC.

The table lists this clonotype with many counts. The chain joins TRBV20-1 to TRBJ1-2; 7 nucleotides align to TRBD1. The CDR3 has 14 amino acids. J was trimmed by 1 base and V by 3 bases; bases with no gene match: 5. Germline V gene sequence: CDR1 DFQATT, CDR2 SNEGSKA (reference sequence). The CDR3 is CSARGTAINYGYTF. DNA of the CDR3: TGCAGTGCTAGGGGGACAGCGATTAACTATGGCTACACCTTC.

The sample holds many counts of this clonotype. The chain employs TRBV7-8 and TRBJ2-7; D is undetermined. V lost 11 bases and J 2 bases, leaving 16 bases between the germline ends. The CDR3 runs to 13 residues. The germline V gene has CDR1 SGHVS and CDR2 FQNEAQ. Here the CDR3 DNA reads TGTGCCTGTAGACCGGAGCCGGCCTACGAGCAGTACTTC. Protein product: CACRPEPAYEQYF.

Note on this clonotype: This likely stems from a read error, as it lies one base from a far larger clone. The rearrangement uses TRBV6-6 and TRBJ2-1, with 9 bases lining up with TRBD2. Germline V gene lookup returns CDR1 MNHNY and CDR2 SVGAGI (reference sequence). V shed 2 bases and J 10 bases; nucleotides not matched to a gene: 15. The CDR3 sequence is 17 residues long. CDR3 nucleotide sequence: TGTGCCAGCAGTTACACGGAAAGACTAGCGGCCCCTCAAGAGCAGTTCTTC. Protein: CASSYTERLAAPQEQFF.

This chain links TRBV7-2 with TRBJ2-2, with 9 bases aligning to TRBD2. The CDR3 covers 15 residues. Germline trimming cut 2 bases from V and 5 bases from J; bases unmatched to any gene: 3. Germline CDR1 is SGHTA and CDR2 is FQGNSA. The CDR3 coding sequence is TGTGCCAGCAGCTTAAGCGGGGGGAATACCGGGGAGCTGTTTTTT. Translating it yields CASSLSGGNTGELFF.

This clonotype was observed at least ten times. V and J are TRBV4-2 and TRBJ1-3, with D tentatively TRBD1 (6 bases). CDR3 length: 17 amino acids. Germline CDR1 LGHNA, CDR2 YNFKEQ. V was cut by 3 bases and J by 0 bases, with 15 bases left in between. The CDR3 sequence is CASSQTAQGISGNTIYF. For the CDR3, the DNA is TGTGCCAGCAGCCAGACGGCCCAGGGGATCTCTGGAAACACCATATATTTT.

This clonotype was found a few times. The chain uses TRBV20-1 and TRBJ2-2, with TRBD2 identical over 10 bases. Germline V gives CDR1 DFQATT, CDR2 SNEGSKA (reference sequence). This CDR3 has 14 residues. After removal of 5 bases from V and 5 bases from J, the junction contained 5 bases not matched to a gene. CDR3 sequence reads: CSAPLAGRTGELFF. The DNA for the CDR3 is TGCAGTGCTCCACTAGCGGGAAGGACCGGGGAGCTGTTTTTT.

This clonotype was seen ten or more times. The chain links TRBV5-1 to TRBJ2-7; 7 bases agree with TRBD2. Germline values: CDR1 SGHRS, CDR2 YFSETQ. Trimming cost V 5 bases and J 2 bases; bases outside gene matches: 7. The CDR3 covers 14 residues. The CDR3 reads CASRPSGGPYEQYF. The DNA for the CDR3 is TGCGCCAGCAGACCATCGGGGGGACCCTACGAGCAGTACTTC. The entire variable domain, with the rest obtained from reference TRBV5-1 and TRBJ2-7, is as follows: KAGVTQTPRYLIKTRGQQVTLSCSPISGHRSVSWYQQTPGQGLQFLFEYFSETQRNKGNFPGRFSGRQFSNSRSEMNVSTLELGDSALYLCASRPSGGPYEQYFGPGTRLTVT.

This clonotype came up many times. The CDR3, as DNA: TGTGCCAGCAGTCATGGACTAGCGGGAGCATGGGGGACCGGGGAGCTGTTTTTT. This encodes CASSHGLAGAWGTGELFF. The J gene is TRBJ2-2, the V gene TRBV27, with 13 positions matching TRBD2. V was clipped by 5 bases and J by 5 bases; unmatched bases: 11. Looked up from germline, CDR1 is MNHEY and CDR2 is SMNVEV (reference sequence). CDR3 length: 18 amino acids.

This clonotype showed up many times. The chain uses TRBV7-2 and TRBJ2-7; 14 bases map to TRBD2. Trimming at V came to 5 bases and at J to 8 bases, leaving 8 bases not matched to a gene. The CDR3 is made up of 15 amino acids. Germline V gives CDR1 SGHTA, CDR2 FQGNSA. The CDR3 DNA follows: TGTGCCAGCAGCCCACCTGGACTAGCGGGAGGCCAGCAGTACTTC. Amino acid sequence: CASSPPGLAGGQQYF.